One and the same sample provided the 19 T cell receptor beta chains below, sequenced in a study of shared clonotypes between healthy human individuals. As defined, naive CD8 cells were CD45RO-negative and positively selected for CCR7, with terminally differentiated effector memory CD45RA+ cells excluded. The repertoire was sequenced with immunoSEQ multiplex PCR; TCRdb's copy has only in-frame clones and lacks some. Here the sample spans 1.5 million to 2.5 million clones, roughly 95% being singletons. The sample taken for sequencing was naive CD8+ T cells sorted from blood. These receptors were obtained from a man younger than 30 in good health.

The chain uses TRBV7-9 and TRBJ2-7; maybe TRBD2 (5 bases). Germline-derived CDR1 and CDR2 are SEHNR and FQNEAQ (reference sequence). The CDR3 contains 11 residues. V lost 5 bases, J lost 7 bases, and 9 bases lay in between. CDR3 DNA: TGTGCCAGCAGCGCCGAGCGGGAGCAGTACTTC. It is translated as CASSAEREQYF.

Worth noting for this clone: Other DNA sequences in the same sample also yield this CDR3. V is TRBV29-1 and J is TRBJ2-3; no reliable D call. V was clipped by 1 base and J by 3 bases, with 2 bases between them. The CDR3 has 11 residues. Germline V gene sequence: CDR1 SQVTM, CDR2 ANQGSEA. This CDR3 reads CSVEGTDTQYF. The CDR3 DNA sequence: TGCAGCGTTGAAGGGACAGATACGCAGTATTTT.

V is TRBV30 and J is TRBJ2-7; 8 nucleotides line up with TRBD2. CDR1 and CDR2 from the germline V gene are GTSNPN and SVGIG (reference sequence). V dropped 2 bases and J dropped 2; count of bases not matched to a gene: 5. The length of the CDR3 is 14 residues. The CDR3 bases are TGTGCCTGGAGTCATCCGGGGGGGACCTACGAGCAGTACTTC. It codes for CAWSHPGGTYEQYF.

This chain joins TRBV5-4 and TRBJ2-7; 7 positions match TRBD2. Unmatched junction bases numbered 9, after V lost 4 bases and J lost 5 bases. Germline CDR1 SGHNT, CDR2 YYREEE (reference sequence). The CDR3 sequence is 14 residues long. Written as DNA, the CDR3 is TGTGCCAGCAGCAACCGGGACTACCCCGACGAGCAGTACTTC. Translation: CASSNRDYPDEQYF.

The chain recombines TRBV29-1 with TRBJ1-5; tentatively, D is TRBD1 (5 bases). In germline, CDR1 is SQVTM, CDR2 ANQGSEA. The ends were cut back, 7 bases at V and 1 base at J, with 14 bases in the middle. The CDR3 consists of 14 residues. The CDR3 bases are TGCAGCGCATTACACGGGGACAGCAATCAGCCCCAGCATTTT. Residues: CSALHGDSNQPQHF.

V gene TRBV2 combines with J gene TRBJ2-1; D gene uncertain. V lost 7 bases, J lost 6 bases, and 13 bases lay in between. Germline CDR1 and CDR2: SNHLY and FYNNEI. This CDR3 contains 13 residues. The CDR3 DNA follows: TGTGCCAGCACCCCCGTCTCGGGCAATGAGCAGTTCTTC. This encodes CASTPVSGNEQFF.

The CDR3 spells CASSLPGGLPPNEQYF. CDR3 nucleotide sequence: TGTGCCAGCAGCTTACCTGGCGGGTTGCCCCCCAACGAGCAGTACTTC. This chain connects TRBV7-9 to TRBJ2-7, with a possible D match to TRBD2 (5 bases). Germline CDR1 and CDR2: SEHNR and FQNEAQ (reference sequence). CDR3 size: 16 residues. V was pared by 2 bases and J by 5 bases, with 19 bases between.

The rearrangement uses TRBV2 and TRBJ2-3; 8 bases match TRBD2. This CDR3 region has 15 residues. Trimming removed 0 bases from V and 3 bases from J; junction bases left unmatched: 2. The germline V gene encodes CDR1 SNHLY and CDR2 FYNNEI. CDR3 DNA: TGTGCCAGCAGTGAAGCCAGCGGGAGTACAGATACGCAGTATTTT. It codes for CASSEASGSTDTQYF.

This clone was recorded once. This chain connects TRBV13 to TRBJ2-2; 9 bases match TRBD1. The J segment lost 3 bases and the V segment lost 4 bases, leaving 9 bases of the junction unmatched. CDR1 PRHDT and CDR2 FYEKMQ come from the germline V gene (reference sequence). The CDR3 extends over 17 amino acids. The CDR3 sequence: CASSSIMDRGDTGELFF. In DNA form, the CDR3 reads TGTGCCAGCAGCTCAATTATGGACAGGGGAGACACCGGGGAGCTGTTTTTT.

This rearrangement joins TRBV4-3 to TRBJ2-7, with D tentatively TRBD2 (5 bases). The CDR3 is 16 amino acids. Germline V lookup: CDR1 LGHNA, CDR2 YSLEER. Deletions cut 1 base from V and 3 bases from J, with 16 bases between. In nucleotides, the CDR3 is TGCGCCAGCAGCCAAGGGCCTTATGCGGAGGTCTACGAGCAGTACTTC. As protein: CASSQGPYAEVYEQYF.

This chain joins TRBV4-1 and TRBJ2-5; D call uncertain. This CDR3 has 14 residues. Germline lookup yields CDR1 MGHRA and CDR2 YSYEKL. Trimming removed 1 base from V and 1 base from J, with 7 bases in between. CDR3 amino acids: CASSQAWLQETQYF. CDR3 DNA sequence: TGCGCCAGCAGCCAAGCCTGGCTCCAAGAGACCCAGTACTTC.

This chain links TRBV30 with TRBJ2-7, with a tentative D call TRBD2 (5 bases). This CDR3 has 16 residues. V was trimmed by 0 bases and J by 1 base, leaving 16 bases between them. Germline V CDR1 and CDR2: GTSNPN, SVGIG (reference sequence). The CDR3 sequence: CAWSVRAGLRSYEQYF. CDR3 in DNA: TGTGCCTGGAGTGTACGTGCGGGCTTAAGGTCCTACGAGCAGTACTTC.

The chain joins TRBV27 to TRBJ2-5, with D maybe TRBD1 (6 bases). Germline CDR1 MNHEY, CDR2 SMNVEV (reference sequence). The CDR3 has 14 residues. V dropped 2 bases and J dropped 4 bases, with 11 bases sitting between them. The CDR3 reads CASSLEHRAETQYF. In nucleotides, the CDR3 is TGTGCCAGCAGTTTAGAACACAGGGCAGAGACCCAGTACTTC.

The V call is TRBV19, the J call TRBJ1-1, with no clear D. With 3 bases removed from V and 6 bases from J, the gap between germline ends came to 8 bases. This CDR3 comprises 12 residues. Germline V CDR1 and CDR2: LNHDA, SQIVND (reference sequence). CDR3 sequence: CASSIPGAEAFF. In nucleotides, the CDR3 is TGTGCCAGTAGTATCCCCGGGGCTGAAGCTTTCTTT.

J is TRBJ1-2 and V is TRBV6-5; the D gene is possibly TRBD1 (6 bases). The CDR3 is made up of 15 amino acids. Germline CDR1 and CDR2: MNHEY and SVGAGI. V was clipped by 2 bases and J by 5 bases, with 15 bases between them. CDR3 residues: CASSYGVQGTYGYTF. The DNA of the CDR3 is TGTGCCAGCAGTTACGGTGTGCAGGGGACTTATGGCTACACCTTC.

V is TRBV27 and J is TRBJ2-2; D gene unclear. The length of the CDR3 is 12 residues. Per germline, CDR1 MNHEY and CDR2 SMNVEV (reference sequence). V shed 8 bases and J shed 5 bases, with 9 bases lying between them. CDR3 DNA: TGTGCCAGCGGAAGTTGGACCGGGGAGCTGTTTTTT. Residues: CASGSWTGELFF.

The chain uses TRBV10-3 and TRBJ2-1; D might be TRBD1 (6 bases). Trimming took 2 bases from V and 0 from J, leaving 14 bases between them. This CDR3 has 17 amino acids. The germline gives CDR1 ENHRY, CDR2 SYGVKD. The CDR3, as DNA: TGTGCCATCAGTGAGGGTGGTAAGACAGGCTCCTACAATGAGCAGTTCTTC. It specifies CAISEGGKTGSYNEQFF.

This chain connects TRBV7-9 to TRBJ1-1; 7 nucleotides align to TRBD1. Germline V CDR1 and CDR2: SEHNR, FQNEAQ (reference sequence). This CDR3 spans 16 amino acids. V lost 5 bases and J lost 0; bases outside the gene matches: 9. DNA of the CDR3: TGTGCCAGCAGCGATAGGACAGGTTTCATGAACACTGAAGCTTTCTTT. This encodes CASSDRTGFMNTEAFF. Based on the CDR3 plus reference TRBV7-9 and TRBJ1-1, the full variable domain is DTGVSQNPRHKITKRGQNVTFRCDPISEHNRLYWYRQTLGQGPEFLTYFQNEAQLEKSRLLSDRFSAERPKGSFSTLEIQRTEQGDSAMYLCASSDRTGFMNTEAFFGQGTRLTVV.

This chain connects TRBV4-1 to TRBJ2-2, with D possibly matching TRBD2 (5 bases). CDR1 and CDR2 from the germline V gene are MGHRA and YSYEKL. The V and J ends lost 0 bases and 9 bases respectively, with 11 bases between them. The CDR3 is 14 amino acids. CDR3 sequence: CASSQDLRVRELFF. The CDR3 DNA follows: TGCGCCAGCAGCCAAGATCTGCGGGTCAGGGAGCTGTTTTTT.